Presented here are 3 T cell receptor beta chains from one specimen sequenced in a study of blood T cell repertoires in COVID-19. Libraries were prepared by immunoSEQ multiplex PCR; TCRdb keeps only in-frame clonotypes and omits some of them. The table records about 220,000 clones, about 86% of them present only once. The sequenced sample consisted of peripheral blood. The receptor set was obtained from a woman in her forties or fifties with COVID-19, enrolled during active disease.

This clone was seen a handful of times. Other nucleotide sequences in the sample specify the same CDR3. The chain joins TRBV18 to TRBJ2-4, with 7 bases identical to TRBD2. Germline CDR1 and CDR2: KGHSH and LQKENI. CDR3 length: 13 residues. The V segment lost 2 bases and the J segment 6 bases; nucleotides outside the gene matches: 1. CDR3 sequence (DNA): TGTGCCAGCTCACCAGGGGGGGGAAACATTCAGTACTTC. Amino acid sequence: CASSPGGGNIQYF.

The chain is built from TRBV19 and TRBJ2-2; tentative D call: TRBD1 (5 bases). Germline values: CDR1 LNHDA, CDR2 SQIVND (reference sequence). The V end was cut by 5 bases, the J end by 7 bases, with 17 bases between. The length of the CDR3 is 15 residues. CDR3 bases: TGTGCCAGTAGTGGGGCCGCAGGGCGGAACGGGGAGCTGTTTTTT. It is translated as CASSGAAGRNGELFF.

A remark on this clone: A much bigger clone sits one base away, suggesting this may be a read error. The chain employs TRBV27 and TRBJ2-7, with 7 bases lining up with TRBD1. The CDR3 loop spans 13 amino acids. V shed 6 bases, J shed 0 bases, and the junction held 2 bases outside the gene matches. CDR1 is MNHEY, CDR2 SMNVEV, per germline (reference sequence). The CDR3 sequence is CASSRDSSYEQYF. DNA of the CDR3: TGTGCCAGCAGCCGGGACAGCTCCTACGAGCAGTACTTC.